Detailed here is one TCR beta chain. A single record per CDR3 protein comes from TCRdb applying MiXCR to the RT-PCR reads. The sample has 650,000 to 800,000 distinct CDR3 sequences, about 14% seen once; the top ten hold 3.6%. This clonotype originated in a female donor in good health, serving as a healthy control. Sequenced sample: memory CD4+ T cells from blood.

CDR3 nucleotides: TGTGCCAGCAAACCCAGTAGTAGGGACACCGGGGAGCTGTTTTTT. It translates to CASKPSSRDTGELFF. The V gene is TRBV3-1, the J gene TRBJ2-2; D is unclear. Germline assignment: CDR1 LGHDT and CDR2 YNNKEL (reference sequence). V shed 7 bases and J shed 3 bases, with 15 bases lying between them. This CDR3 is 15 amino acids long.